Listed below are T cell receptor beta chains from one sample, sequenced in a study of blood T cell repertoires in COVID-19. Repertoires were generated with immunoSEQ multiplex PCR, while TCRdb's copy carries only in-frame clones and drops some. Among hundreds of thousands of clones listed, 75% to 90% were seen once. The material sequenced was PBMCs or T cells enriched from blood (not recorded which). The receptors derive from a man aged 25 to 45 who had recovered from COVID-19. The CDR3 runs from the conserved cysteine through the conserved F or W. D genes are given only for firm matches. Expanded clones get a size class; other rows say once, few or many, or leave the size out.

>TRBV2|.|.|TRBJ1-5
TGTGCCAGCAGACAGAGGGAGATGGGCAATCAGCCCCAGCATTTT
CASRQREMGNQPQHF
>TRBV2|.|.|TRBJ1-2
TGTGCCAGCAGTAACATCCAGGGGCACGGCTACACCTTC
CASSNIQGHGYTF
>TRBV5-4|few|.|TRBJ1-2
TGTGCCAGCAGCTTGGGAGGTCCCGATATCTATGGCTACACCTTC
CASSLGGPDIYGYTF
>TRBV5-8|once|TRBD1|TRBJ1-1
TGTGCCAGCAGCTTACAGGGGGTTGGCACTGAAGCTTTCTTT
CASSLQGVGTEAFF
>TRBV24-1|.|TRBD1|TRBJ1-5
TGTGCCACCAGTGGGACAGGGGGAATCAATCAGCCCCAGCATTTT
CATSGTGGINQPQHF
>TRBV9|.|.|TRBJ2-1
TGTGCCAGCAGCGTAACCGGTGATGAGCAGTTCTTC
CASSVTGDEQFF
>TRBV21-1|.|.|TRBJ1-2
TGTGCCAGCAGCAAATGGCGCTTTCCCGGGTGCTATGGCTACACCTTC
CASSKWRFPGCYGYTF
>TRBV21-1|once|.|TRBJ2-2
TGTGCCAGCAGCACTCCTCGGGACACACGGACCGGGGAGCTGTTTTTT
CASSTPRDTRTGELFF
>TRBV5-1|.|TRBD2|TRBJ2-1
TGCGCCAGCAGCGGGAGGGGACTAGGTGATGAGCAGTTCTTC
CASSGRGLGDEQFF
>TRBV28|.|.|TRBJ2-1
TGTGCCAGCAGCTCTGTCGAGTCCAGGGTCTTC
CASSSVESRVF
>TRBV28|.|.|TRBJ2-7
TGTGCCAGCAGTTTAGGTTGGACTGTCTACGAGCAGTACTTC
CASSLGWTVYEQYF
>TRBV19|once|.|TRBJ2-5
TGTGCCAGTAGTAACCAGGGGTATCTTCAAGAGACCCAGTACTTC
CASSNQGYLQETQYF
>TRBV9|.|.|TRBJ2-1
TGTGCCAGCAGCGTAGGTGGGAGTGTAGATGAGCAGTTCTTC
CASSVGGSVDEQFF
>TRBV5-5|.|.|TRBJ2-3
TGTGCCAGCAGCTTGATGAGCCTAGACGGCGATACGCAGTATTTT
CASSLMSLDGDTQYF
>TRBV3-1/TRBV3-2|.|.|TRBJ1-6
TGTGCCAGCAGCCAAGACGGGGGGAGCCGTAATTCACCCCTCCACTTT
CASSQDGGSRNSPLHF
>TRBV5-1|.|.|TRBJ2-2
TGCGCCAGCAGCTTGGTTCTAGCCGCCGGGGAGCTGTTTTTT
CASSLVLAAGELFF
>TRBV13|.|TRBD2|TRBJ2-1
TGTGCCAGCAGCTTAGAGGTCGGGAGGGTTGTAGGTGATGAGCAGTTCTTC
CASSLEVGRVVGDEQFF
>TRBV6-5|.|.|TRBJ2-7
TGTGCCAGCAGTTACACCTTCAAGAGAGTCTACGAGCAGTACTTC
CASSYTFKRVYEQYF
>TRBV28|.|.|TRBJ1-2
TGTGCCAGCAGCATCTACAGGGACCGCTACACCTTC
CASSIYRDRYTF
>TRBV10-3|.|TRBD1|TRBJ1-2
TGTGCCATCAGTGCACAGGGGTTGTTAGGCTACACCTTC
CAISAQGLLGYTF
>TRBV3-1/TRBV3-2|.|TRBD2|TRBJ2-1
TGTGCCAGCAGCTCTCGACTAGCGGGAGGCCTAAATGAGCAGTTCTTC
CASSSRLAGGLNEQFF
>TRBV13|.|TRBD2|TRBJ2-2
TGTGCCAGCAGGCGACTAGCGGGAGTGTACACCGGGGAGCTGTTTTTT
CASRRLAGVYTGELFF
>TRBV7-7|.|.|TRBJ2-3
TGTGCCAGCAGCTTTACAGGCACAGATACGCAGTATTTT
CASSFTGTDTQYF
>TRBV6-5|.|.|TRBJ1-1
TGTGCCAGCAGTTACTCTTTCCGTTTCGACACTGAAGCTTTCTTT
CASSYSFRFDTEAFF
>TRBV12-5|.|.|TRBJ2-7
TGTGCTAGTGTTATCAAACCCCCCAGAACCTACGAGCAGTACTTC
CASVIKPPRTYEQYF
>TRBV7-2|.|.|TRBJ1-3
TGTGCCAGCAGCTCCTCCCCTGCAGGCCCTGGAAACACCATATATTTT
CASSSSPAGPGNTIYF
>TRBV11-2|.|.|TRBJ2-5
TGTGCCAGCAGTCAGAGGGCTTGGACCCAGTACTTC
CASSQRAWTQYF
>TRBV2|.|TRBD2|TRBJ2-7
TGTGCCAGAGGGATAGCGGGAGAACCTTCCTACGAGCAGTACTTC
CARGIAGEPSYEQYF
>TRBV3-1/TRBV3-2|.|.|TRBJ1-5
TGTGCCAGCAGCCAAGATGATGTTTCAGTCCGGCATTTT
CASSQDDVSVRHF
>TRBV18|.|TRBD1|TRBJ1-1
TGTGCCAGCTCAGATTCCGGGACAGGGGCGTCCGCTGAAGCTTTCTTT
CASSDSGTGASAEAFF
>TRBV11-2|.|TRBD2|TRBJ2-7
TGTGCCAGCAGCTCCGGGACTAGCGGGGTTACCTACGAGCAGTACTTC
CASSSGTSGVTYEQYF
>TRBV5-8|.|TRBD2|TRBJ2-1
TGTGCCAGCAGCTTGGAACTAGCGGACTACAATGAGCAGTTCTTC
CASSLELADYNEQFF
>TRBV2|.|TRBD1|TRBJ2-5
TGTGCCAGCGGGGACAGGGGGCTCCCAACAGAGACCCAGTACTTC
CASGDRGLPTETQYF
>TRBV10-2|.|.|TRBJ1-1
TGCGCCAGCAGTGAGATGGGGCGTAACACTGAAGCTTTCTTT
CASSEMGRNTEAFF
>TRBV30|.|.|TRBJ1-6
TGTGCCTGGAGTGAACTGAGGCGGAATTCACCCCTCCACTTT
CAWSELRRNSPLHF
>TRBV18|.|TRBD1|TRBJ2-3
TGTGCCAGCTCACCGGGGACAGACGATACGCAGTATTTT
CASSPGTDDTQYF
>TRBV9|.|.|TRBJ1-2
TGTGCCAGCAGCGGATCACGTCCACCAGGGTATGGCTACACCTTC
CASSGSRPPGYGYTF
>TRBV30|.|.|TRBJ1-2
TGTGCCTGGAGTGACAGGGTGGTCTATGGCTACACCTTC
CAWSDRVVYGYTF
>TRBV2|.|TRBD2|TRBJ2-1
TGTGCCAGCAGTGTAGCGGGACTAGCGGGAGAGAATGAGCAGTTCTTC
CASSVAGLAGENEQFF
>TRBV29-1|once|.|TRBJ1-2
TGCAGCGTTGACCCCACGGCGGCCTATGGCTACACCTTC
CSVDPTAAYGYTF
>TRBV7-9|.|TRBD2|TRBJ2-3
TGTGCCAGCAGCGATGGACTAGCGGCCACAGATACGCAGTATTTT
CASSDGLAATDTQYF
>TRBV28|few|TRBD1|TRBJ1-1
TGTGCCAGCAGTTACAGGGGGAACACTGAAGCTTTCTTT
CASSYRGNTEAFF
>TRBV7-3|.|.|TRBJ1-1
TGTGCCAGCCGTAGACAGACGAACACTGAAGCTTTCTTT
CASRRQTNTEAFF
>TRBV4-1|.|TRBD1|TRBJ2-7
TGCGCCAGCAGCTCCGGGACAGGGAAGTACTTC
CASSSGTGKYF
>TRBV28|once|TRBD1|TRBJ1-6
TGTGCCAGCAGCTTTCCACAGGGGGCGAATTCACCCCTCCACTTT
CASSFPQGANSPLHF
>TRBV2|.|.|TRBJ2-7
TGTGCCAGCAGTGAGATAAACAGGGTGGCCACCTTC
CASSEINRVATF
>TRBV11-2|.|.|TRBJ2-7
TGTGCCAGCAGCTTACCGCCTTCCGGGACCTACGAGCAGTACTTC
CASSLPPSGTYEQYF
>TRBV5-6|.|TRBD2|TRBJ2-2
TGTGCCAGCAGCTCAGGGACTAGCGAGGTGGAGCTGTTTTTT
CASSSGTSEVELFF